The rows below give T cell receptor beta chains drawn from one sample of a study of T cells and Merkel cell carcinoma outcomes. The repertoire was sequenced with immunoSEQ multiplex PCR; TCRdb's copy has only in-frame clones and lacks some. This table has approximately 10,000 clones, roughly 95% appearing once. Material for sequencing was tumor tissue from Merkel cell carcinoma. The receptors here all came from a human donor with Merkel cell carcinoma. The CDR3 runs from the conserved cysteine through the conserved F or W. The D gene is left open where the match is weak. A clone size is listed for some rows: how often the clone was seen (once, few, many), or a class if it is expanded.

D	size	V	J	CDR3	DNA
-	-	TRBV20-1	TRBJ2-1	CRREDNEQFF	TGTCGAAGGGAGGACAATGAGCAGTTCTTC
-	once	TRBV11-1	TRBJ2-1	CASTATSIEQFF	TGTGCCAGCACCGCTACTAGCATCGAGCAGTTCTTC
-	-	TRBV30	TRBJ1-4	CAWSQKGPSGEKLFF	TGTGCCTGGAGTCAGAAGGGCCCCTCGGGTGAAAAACTGTTTTTT
-	-	TRBV29-1	TRBJ1-2	CSVAEGTNYGYTF	TGCAGCGTTGCAGAGGGAACCAACTATGGCTACACCTTC
TRBD1	-	TRBV30	TRBJ1-5	CAWSVKGAQPQHF	TGTGCCTGGAGTGTAAAGGGGGCCCAGCCCCAGCATTTT
TRBD1	few	TRBV5-1	TRBJ2-7	CASSQGAKYEQYF	TGCGCCAGCAGCCAGGGGGCGAAGTACGAGCAGTACTTC
TRBD1	once	TRBV14	TRBJ1-1	CASTNHYRGSMNTEAFF	TGTGCCAGCACCAATCATTACAGGGGATCCATGAACACTGAAGCTTTCTTT
TRBD2	-	TRBV9	TRBJ2-3	CASSFGLAGVRDTQYF	TGTGCCAGCAGCTTTGGACTAGCGGGAGTTCGCGATACGCAGTATTTT
TRBD2	-	TRBV29-1	TRBJ2-2	CSVAGRGAKWELFF	TGCAGCGTTGCCGGGCGGGGGGCGAAGTGGGAGCTGTTTTTT
TRBD1	-	TRBV15	TRBJ2-7	CATSRDGGQASYEQYF	TGTGCCACCAGCAGAGATGGGGGACAGGCCAGCTACGAGCAGTACTTC
-	-	TRBV28	TRBJ2-5	CASSFRVNRETQYF	TGTGCCAGCAGTTTCCGCGTAAATAGGGAGACCCAGTACTTC
-	-	TRBV5-1	TRBJ2-1	CASSLAAGLSSYNEQFF	TGCGCCAGCAGCTTGGCCGCGGGACTCAGTTCGTACAATGAGCAGTTCTTC
-	once	TRBV18	TRBJ1-2	CASSHGRETSGYTF	TGTGCCAGCTCCCATGGGAGGGAAACCTCTGGCTACACCTTC
-	-	TRBV5-1	TRBJ2-1	CASSHEGGTDNEQFF	TGCGCCAGCAGCCACGAGGGTGGGACGGACAATGAGCAGTTCTTC
TRBD1	once	TRBV5-1	TRBJ2-7	CASSGQEAYEQYF	TGCGCCAGCAGTGGACAGGAGGCGTACGAGCAGTACTTC
-	-	TRBV27	TRBJ1-2	CASSPDGGFYGYTF	TGTGCCAGCAGTCCGGATGGTGGGTTCTATGGCTACACCTTC
TRBD1	-	TRBV11-3	TRBJ1-5	CASSQGGADNQPQHF	TGTGCCAGCAGCCAGGGGGGGGCAGACAATCAGCCCCAGCATTTT
-	-	TRBV19	TRBJ2-3	CASRLQGGTDTQYF	TGTGCCAGTAGGCTCCAGGGCGGCACAGATACGCAGTATTTT
-	-	TRBV29-1	TRBJ2-1	CSAKTGTYNEQFF	TGCAGCGCAAAAACCGGGACCTACAATGAGCAGTTCTTC
-	-	TRBV7-2	TRBJ2-2	CASSLGSRVTGELFF	TGTGCCAGCAGCTTAGGTTCCAGGGTCACCGGGGAGCTGTTTTTT
-	-	TRBV21-1	TRBJ1-1	CASSKGATEAFF	TGTGCCAGCAGCAAGGGGGCCACTGAAGCTTTCTTT